Below are 32 T cell receptor beta chains sequenced from a single sample in a study of blood T cell repertoires in COVID-19. The table came from immunoSEQ multiplex PCR; TCRdb's copy has only in-frame clones and leaves some out. Here the sample spans around 170,000 clones, around 83% being singletons. The sample consisted of peripheral blood. Every receptor here comes from a woman between 65 and 79 years old with COVID-19, enrolled during active disease.

This clone has a count of ten or more. The chain is built from TRBV19 and TRBJ2-2; 7 nucleotides line up with TRBD2. The CDR3 is made up of 15 amino acids. The ends lost 7 bases at V and 1 base at J; junction bases unmatched: 6. Looked up from germline, CDR1 is LNHDA and CDR2 is SQIVND (reference sequence). CDR3 region: CASKITGGNTGELFF. The CDR3 DNA reads TGTGCCAGTAAGATAACGGGGGGGAACACCGGGGAGCTGTTTTTT.

V gene TRBV3-1 (or the pseudogene TRBV3-2) combines with J gene TRBJ1-2; D is unresolved. This CDR3 comprises 15 residues. With 1 base removed from V and 3 bases from J, the gap between germline ends came to 12 bases. From germline, CDR1 is LGHDT and CDR2 YNNKEL (reference sequence). In nucleotides, the CDR3 is TGTGCCAGCAGCCAAGCTGCTAACACAGACTATGGCTACACCTTC. Protein product: CASSQAANTDYGYTF.

This sequence joins TRBV7-7 and TRBJ2-5, with TRBD1 matching 10 bases. V dropped 5 bases and J dropped 5; count of bases not matched to a gene: 8. Germline CDR1 is SSHAT and CDR2 is FNYEAQ (reference sequence). The CDR3 runs 15 residues. The CDR3 reads CASSPRTGGWETQYF. The CDR3 DNA reads TGTGCCAGCAGCCCGAGGACAGGGGGGTGGGAGACCCAGTACTTC.

The rearrangement uses TRBV18 and TRBJ1-4; the D is unclear. V dropped 3 bases and J dropped 3 bases, with 5 bases sitting between them. Per the germline V gene, CDR1 is KGHSH and CDR2 is LQKENI. CDR3 size: 13 residues. The DNA for the CDR3 is TGTGCCAGCTCACCGATAGCTAATGAAAAACTGTTTTTT. As protein: CASSPIANEKLFF.

The V gene is TRBV18, the J gene TRBJ2-2, with D maybe TRBD2 (5 bases). V was shortened by 3 bases and J by 1 base, with 9 bases between the two germline ends. The CDR3 extends over 15 amino acids. In germline, CDR1 is KGHSH, CDR2 LQKENI. CDR3 loop: CASSPLRENTGELFF. Written as DNA, the CDR3 is TGTGCCAGCTCACCCCTTCGGGAGAACACCGGGGAGCTGTTTTTT.

This clone was observed a few times. The chain is built from TRBV10-1 and TRBJ2-7; 8 bases fit TRBD1. Germline assignment: CDR1 WNHNN and CDR2 SYGVQD (reference sequence). The junction had 11 bases not matched to a gene; V was cut back by 6 bases and J by 4 bases. The CDR3 sequence is 15 residues long. DNA for the CDR3: TGCGCCAGCAGCCCCAACAGGGGGGTATTGTACGAGCAGTACTTC. This codes for CASSPNRGVLYEQYF.

Only one count was recorded for this clone. The chain has TRBV7-2 and TRBJ1-5; tentatively, D is TRBD1 (6 bases). The CDR3 runs to 13 residues. The V and J ends lost 3 bases and 6 bases respectively, with 9 bases between them. CDR1 and CDR2 from the germline V gene are SGHTA and FQGNSA. The CDR3 nucleotides read TGTGCCAGCAGCTTTAGGGGGAGTCAGCCCCAGCATTTT. Encoded protein: CASSFRGSQPQHF.

J is TRBJ2-2 and V is TRBV18; D is perhaps TRBD1 (5 bases). The CDR3 is made up of 17 amino acids. In germline, CDR1 is KGHSH, CDR2 LQKENI. The germline V and J ends were trimmed by 3 bases and 4 bases, with 18 bases remaining between them. CDR3 DNA sequence: TGTGCCAGCTCACCTTACAAGGTCCAGGGCGGCACCGGGGAGCTGTTTTTT. Translation gives CASSPYKVQGGTGELFF.

The V and J genes are TRBV30 and TRBJ1-4; 7 bases match TRBD1. The V gene's germline CDR1 is GTSNPN and CDR2 SVGIG (reference sequence). CDR3 length: 15 residues. V trimming: 1 base; J trimming: 15 bases; junction bases outside the gene matches: 17. This CDR3 is CAWSAGTEGTTTLFF. The CDR3 DNA follows: TGTGCCTGGAGTGCTGGGACAGAAGGAACTACTACATTGTTTTTT.

The chain employs TRBV7-2 and TRBJ1-2; no clear D. V lost 3 bases, J lost 0 bases, and 5 bases lay in between. This CDR3 is 13 amino acids long. CDR1 and CDR2 from the germline V gene are SGHTA and FQGNSA. The DNA of the CDR3 is TGTGCCAGCAGCTTTTCCTCTAACTATGGCTACACCTTC. Protein: CASSFSSNYGYTF.

This clone was seen just once. The chain has TRBV10-1 and TRBJ2-3; 9 bases match TRBD2. Germline V gene sequence: CDR1 WNHNN, CDR2 SYGVQD (reference sequence). The length of the CDR3 is 17 residues. The V gene end was trimmed by 3 bases and the J gene end by 0 bases; junction bases not matched to a gene: 7. The chain's CDR3 is CASSEATSGSSTDTQYF. The CDR3 DNA reads as TGCGCCAGCAGTGAAGCGACTAGCGGATCTAGCACAGATACGCAGTATTTT.

This chain links TRBV28 with TRBJ1-2, with 7 bases identical to TRBD1. The CDR3 is 15 residues long. Germline V CDR1 and CDR2: MDHEN, SYDVKM. Trimming cost V 9 bases and J 5 bases; bases outside gene matches: 15. In nucleotides, the CDR3 is TGTGCCAGTCAAACCTCCGGGACAGCGATATATGGCTACACCTTC. Its protein is CASQTSGTAIYGYTF.

V gene TRBV10-1 combines with J gene TRBJ2-1; 12 bases line up with TRBD2. The CDR3 contains 15 residues. V trimming: 5 bases; J trimming: 9 bases; junction bases outside the gene matches: 8. The germline gives CDR1 WNHNN, CDR2 SYGVQD (reference sequence). This CDR3 is CASSLTSGRRGEQFF. For the CDR3, the DNA is TGCGCCAGCAGTCTTACTAGCGGGAGGAGGGGTGAGCAGTTCTTC.

J is TRBJ2-4 and V is TRBV2; 8 nucleotides match TRBD1. Trimming cost V 8 bases and J 1 base; bases outside gene matches: 4. This CDR3 spans 14 amino acids. Germline lookup yields CDR1 SNHLY and CDR2 FYNNEI. The CDR3 region is CASEDREAKNIQYF. In DNA form, the CDR3 reads TGTGCCAGCGAGGACAGGGAGGCCAAAAACATTCAGTACTTC. Full variable domain (remainder filled in from reference TRBV2 and TRBJ2-4): EPEVTQTPSHQVTQMGQEVILRCVPISNHLYFYWYRQILGQKVEFLVSFYNNEISEKSEIFDDQFSVERPDGSNFTLKIRSTKLEDSAMYFCASEDREAKNIQYFGAGTRLSVL.

In its sample, this clone was seen once. The chain is built from TRBV15 and TRBJ2-5; D is perhaps TRBD2 (6 bases). CDR3 length equals 15 residues. V lost 1 base, J lost 2 bases, and 11 bases lay in between. Germline-derived CDR1 and CDR2 are LNHNV and YYDKDF (reference sequence). The DNA for the CDR3 is TGTGCCACCAGCAGAGTTTACGGGAGTCAAGAGACCCAGTACTTC. It codes for CATSRVYGSQETQYF.

The V and J genes are TRBV28 and TRBJ1-2; no clear D gene. V gave up 4 bases and J gave up 5 bases, with 11 bases separating them. CDR1 is MDHEN, CDR2 SYDVKM, per germline. This CDR3 region has 13 residues. CDR3 DNA sequence: TGTGCCAGCAGTTCGGGCAGCGGATATGGCTACACCTTC. Translating it yields CASSSGSGYGYTF.

The genes are TRBV29-1 and TRBJ2-5; D may be TRBD1 (5 bases). With 1 base removed from V and 5 bases from J, the gap between germline ends came to 14 bases. The length of the CDR3 is 14 residues. The germline V gene has CDR1 SQVTM and CDR2 ANQGSEA. Written as DNA, the CDR3 is TGCAGCGTTGAAGCTGGGGCGTTGGGGGAGACCCAGTACTTC. Translation gives CSVEAGALGETQYF.

As for this clone: This same CDR3 is encoded by further DNA sequences in the sample. The chain carries TRBV7-2 and TRBJ2-5, with TRBD2 matching 7 bases. With 1 base clipped from V and 1 base from J, the junction kept 3 bases outside the gene matches. Germline lookup yields CDR1 SGHTA and CDR2 FQGNSA. CDR3 size: 15 residues. CDR3 protein: CASSLVAGIQETQYF. CDR3 nucleotides: TGTGCCAGCAGCTTAGTAGCGGGCATCCAAGAGACCCAGTACTTC.

The gene calls are TRBV24-1 and TRBJ2-3; tentatively, D is TRBD1 (6 bases). The germline gives CDR1 KGHDR, CDR2 SFDVKD. CDR3 length: 14 residues. Trimming removed 9 bases from V and 2 bases from J, with 14 bases in between. Here the CDR3 DNA reads TGTGCCACCTGCAAGGGGGAGATCACAGATACGCAGTATTTT. Amino acid sequence: CATCKGEITDTQYF.

The rearrangement links TRBV27 to TRBJ1-4, with D possibly matching TRBD1 (6 bases). Germline loops: CDR1 MNHEY, CDR2 SMNVEV (reference sequence). The CDR3 runs 16 residues. V gave up 2 bases and J gave up 7 bases, with 17 bases separating them. The CDR3 DNA follows: TGTGCCAGCAGTTTAACCGCACCAGGGGTGGGTGAAAAACTGTTTTTT. The encoded protein is CASSLTAPGVGEKLFF.

The rearrangement links TRBV27 to TRBJ2-7; tentative D call: TRBD2 (5 bases). The germline CDR1 and CDR2 sequences are MNHEY and SMNVEV (reference sequence). The V end was cut by 0 bases, the J end by 0 bases, with 9 bases between. The CDR3 loop spans 15 amino acids. Here the CDR3 reads CASSLSGVGSYEQYF. DNA of the CDR3: TGTGCCAGCAGTTTATCCGGGGTGGGCTCCTACGAGCAGTACTTC.

V usage is TRBV28 and J usage is TRBJ1-4; D gene uncertain. CDR1 is MDHEN and CDR2 is SYDVKM in the germline V gene. V was shortened by 4 bases and J by 7 bases, with 7 bases between the two germline ends. This CDR3 has 12 residues. The CDR3 sequence: CASSSGLEKLFF. In nucleotides, the CDR3 is TGTGCCAGCAGTTCCGGACTTGAAAAACTGTTTTTT.

The chain employs TRBV9 and TRBJ2-2, with TRBD2 matching 9 bases. V shed 3 bases, J shed 7 bases, and the junction held 10 bases outside the gene matches. CDR1 and CDR2 (germline): SGDLS, YYNGEE. This CDR3 contains 16 residues. As DNA, the CDR3 is TGTGCCAGCAGCGCCAGGGAAAGCGGGAGGAGCGGGGAGCTGTTTTTT. Translating it yields CASSARESGRSGELFF.

The chain uses TRBV3-1 (or the pseudogene TRBV3-2) and TRBJ2-1; 11 nucleotides agree with TRBD2. The CDR3 is made up of 16 amino acids. In germline, CDR1 is LGHDT, CDR2 YNNKEL (reference sequence). After removal of 7 bases from V and 9 bases from J, the junction contained 14 bases not matched to a gene. Here the CDR3 DNA reads TGTGCCAGCACTTTAGCGGGAGGGGTGGCGTCTCCTGAGCAGTTCTTC. This translates into CASTLAGGVASPEQFF.

This clone has more than one count but fewer than ten. The chain combines TRBV5-1 with TRBJ2-1; 9 bases are shared with TRBD1. Germline V lookup: CDR1 SGHRS, CDR2 YFSETQ. Trimming took 2 bases from V and 6 from J; bases not matched to a gene: 12. This CDR3 comprises 17 residues. For the CDR3, the DNA is TGCGCCAGCAGCTTACCACCGGGACAGGGCTTGGTCAATGAGCAGTTCTTC. The encoded protein is CASSLPPGQGLVNEQFF.

The chain joins TRBV7-2 to TRBJ2-4, with 14 nucleotides matching TRBD2. This CDR3 has 19 amino acids. Germline V lookup: CDR1 SGHTA, CDR2 FQGNSA. V was clipped by 5 bases and J by 6 bases; unmatched bases: 15. The CDR3 spells CASSLTSTSGRAGGNIQYF. CDR3 DNA sequence: TGTGCCAGCAGCCTAACCTCGACTAGCGGGAGGGCCGGTGGAAACATTCAGTACTTC.

The rearrangement joins TRBV19 to TRBJ2-2; the match to TRBD1 covers 7 bases. Germline lookup yields CDR1 LNHDA and CDR2 SQIVND (reference sequence). V shed 6 bases and J 5 bases; nucleotides not matched to a gene: 3. The CDR3 consists of 13 residues. Written as DNA, the CDR3 is TGTGCCAGTAGCCGACAGGGAACCGGGGAGCTGTTTTTT. This encodes CASSRQGTGELFF.

The chain employs TRBV19 and TRBJ2-1, with TRBD2 matching over 14 bases. The CDR3 spans 18 residues. Germline values: CDR1 LNHDA, CDR2 SQIVND (reference sequence). V lost 6 bases, J lost 2 bases, and 9 bases stayed unmatched. CDR3 bases: TGTGCCAGTAGCGTGACTAGCGGGAGGGGGGGAACCTACAATGAGCAGTTCTTC. This sequence encodes CASSVTSGRGGTYNEQFF.

V usage is TRBV2 and J usage is TRBJ2-7; 12 nucleotides agree with TRBD2. The CDR3 is made up of 15 amino acids. Germline CDR1 and CDR2: SNHLY and FYNNEI. J was trimmed by 3 bases and V by 5 bases; bases with no gene match: 5. The CDR3 DNA sequence: TGTGCCAGCAGTCAAGGACTAGCGGGAAACTACGAGCAGTACTTC. This encodes CASSQGLAGNYEQYF.

CDR3 in DNA: TGCGCCAGCAGCCTCCAGACAGGGTTATCCTACGAGCAGTACTTC. This sequence encodes CASSLQTGLSYEQYF. The chain combines TRBV4-1 with TRBJ2-7, with 7 bases that match TRBD1. The CDR3 has 15 amino acids. Germline V gene data show CDR1 as MGHRA and CDR2 as YSYEKL. V lost 4 bases and J lost 1; bases outside the gene matches: 7.

The chain is built from TRBV28 and TRBJ2-7; the D gene is possibly TRBD2 (6 bases). This CDR3 region has 17 residues. CDR1 MDHEN and CDR2 SYDVKM come from the germline V gene. V lost 4 bases, J lost 7 bases, and 26 bases lay in between. CDR3 sequence (DNA): TGTGCCAGCAGTTCATTACCTCCGGGACTTGCACCTAAGGAGCAGTACTTC. Protein: CASSSLPPGLAPKEQYF.

This clone has only one observation. The V and J genes are TRBV20-1 and TRBJ1-2; D unclear. The CDR3 spans 13 residues. V dropped 3 bases and J dropped 6 bases, with 14 bases sitting between them. Germline lookup yields CDR1 DFQATT and CDR2 SNEGSKA (reference sequence). CDR3 residues: CSASTWPRDGYTF. DNA of the CDR3: TGCAGTGCTAGTACCTGGCCGAGGGATGGCTACACCTTC.